Presented here are 14 T cell receptor beta chains from one specimen sequenced in a study of Ad26.COV2.S vaccination and SARS-CoV-2 variants. Treatment noted: some 19 received Ad26.COV2.S at low or high dose, single or two shots; several received placebo; per-sample allocation not given. Samples came from day 63 after the first vaccine or placebo injection. Assay: immunoSEQ multiplex PCR; the TCRdb copy retains only in-frame clones and omits some. This table has about 440,000 clones, about 90% appearing once. The sequencing here drew on peripheral blood, taken in a trial of Ad26.COV2.S vaccine versus placebo. The receptors derive from a person aged 18-65 years who received the Ad26.COV2.S COVID-19 vaccine or a placebo.

V gene TRBV10-3 combines with J gene TRBJ2-1, with 8 nucleotides matching TRBD2. The germline V gene has CDR1 ENHRY and CDR2 SYGVKD. The trim removed 6 bases at V and 8 bases at J, leaving 24 bases unmatched. The CDR3 has 19 amino acids. The CDR3 here is CAISKGPGVSGRRSDEQFF. The CDR3 nucleotides read TGTGCCATCAGCAAGGGCCCCGGGGTGAGCGGGAGAAGGAGTGATGAGCAGTTCTTC.

This clone was detected only once. This specimen includes other DNA sequences encoding the same CDR3. The rearrangement joins TRBV5-6 to TRBJ2-7, with D possibly being TRBD1 (6 bases). The germline V and J ends were trimmed by 0 bases and 6 bases, with 7 bases remaining between them. The CDR3 sequence is 12 residues long. CDR1 and CDR2 from the germline V gene are SGHDT and YYEEEE. The CDR3 region is CASSLVRGEQYF. Written as DNA, the CDR3 is TGTGCCAGCAGCTTGGTCAGGGGCGAGCAGTACTTC.

This clone appeared once. The chain employs TRBV10-3 and TRBJ2-1; no reliable D call. CDR3 size: 14 residues. The germline CDR1 and CDR2 sequences are ENHRY and SYGVKD. V was clipped by 0 bases and J by 4 bases, with 7 bases between them. CDR3 coding DNA: TGTGCCATCAGTGAGTCGCGCAGATACAATGAGCAGTTCTTC. This gives the protein CAISESRRYNEQFF.

This rearrangement joins TRBV15 to TRBJ2-1; 9 bases are shared with TRBD1. The junction had 2 bases not matched to a gene; V was cut back by 2 bases and J by 6 bases. Germline assignment: CDR1 LNHNV and CDR2 YYDKDF (reference sequence). This CDR3 has 14 residues. The CDR3 bases are TGTGCCACCAGCAGATGGACAGGGGTCAATGAGCAGTTCTTC. Amino acid sequence: CATSRWTGVNEQFF.

This chain connects TRBV19 to TRBJ1-2, with a possible D match to TRBD1 (6 bases). Trimming left V 5 bases short and J 2 bases short, with 12 bases between. The germline V gene has CDR1 LNHDA and CDR2 SQIVND (reference sequence). The CDR3 sequence is 14 residues long. CDR3 amino acids: CASSPDGQNYGYTF. DNA for the CDR3: TGTGCCAGTAGTCCGGACGGACAGAACTATGGCTACACCTTC.

The V call is TRBV18, the J call TRBJ2-7; the match to TRBD1 covers 7 bases. CDR3 length equals 14 residues. V lost 2 bases, J lost 3 bases, and 4 bases stayed unmatched. Looked up from germline, CDR1 is KGHSH and CDR2 is LQKENI. Written as DNA, the CDR3 is TGTGCCAGCTCACCAGGGGACAGCTTCTACGAGCAGTACTTC. Translating gives CASSPGDSFYEQYF.

The gene calls are TRBV5-4 and TRBJ1-6, with D unresolved. The CDR3 is 12 residues long. Germline lookup yields CDR1 SGHNT and CDR2 YYREEE (reference sequence). Between the trimmed V and J ends, which lost 2 bases and 10 bases, there was a span of 7 bases. The CDR3 protein is CASSFRGSPLHF. CDR3 in DNA: TGTGCCAGCAGCTTTCGAGGATCACCCCTCCACTTT.

The chain recombines TRBV6-1 with TRBJ1-5; D might be TRBD1 (6 bases). Germline V lookup: CDR1 MNHNS, CDR2 SASEGT. This CDR3 contains 15 residues. V lost 2 bases and J lost 5, with 13 bases in between. The CDR3 protein is CASSEIGGSYQPQHF. For the CDR3, the DNA is TGTGCCAGCAGTGAAATAGGGGGATCTTATCAGCCCCAGCATTTT.

The gene calls are TRBV19 and TRBJ2-5; the D gene is possibly TRBD1 (5 bases). Germline CDR1 LNHDA, CDR2 SQIVND (reference sequence). The ends were cut back, 5 bases at V and 7 bases at J, with 20 bases in the middle. This CDR3 has 15 amino acids. The CDR3 reads CASSSSSGPPGTQYF. CDR3 coding DNA: TGTGCCAGTAGTTCATCCTCAGGGCCCCCTGGGACCCAGTACTTC.

CDR3 protein: CASSLGGQWNEKLFF. CDR3 in DNA: TGTGCCAGCAGCTTAGGGGGACAGTGGAATGAAAAACTGTTTTTT. J is TRBJ1-4 and V is TRBV7-2, with 7 positions matching TRBD1. The CDR3 contains 15 residues. Per germline, CDR1 SGHTA and CDR2 FQGNSA. V gave up 1 base and J gave up 5 bases; unmatched junction bases: 4.

The V call is TRBV5-6, the J call TRBJ2-2; D unclear. The CDR3 is made up of 12 amino acids. Per germline, CDR1 SGHDT and CDR2 YYEEEE. The germline V and J ends were trimmed by 4 bases and 6 bases, with 7 bases remaining between them. The chain's CDR3 is CASSPNPGELFF. CDR3 coding DNA: TGTGCCAGCAGCCCTAACCCCGGGGAGCTGTTTTTT.

In this sample, this clone turned up once. This chain connects TRBV9 to TRBJ2-5, with 13 bases identical to TRBD2. V was pared by 3 bases and J by 4 bases, with 6 bases of the junction left unmatched. This CDR3 has 16 residues. Germline values: CDR1 SGDLS, CDR2 YYNGEE. The CDR3 DNA sequence: TGTGCCAGCAGCGGCGGACTAGCGGGAGCGAGAGAGACCCAGTACTTC. Translated: CASSGGLAGARETQYF.

V is TRBV6-1 and J is TRBJ2-3; either TRBD1 or TRBD2 may supply D (5 bases each). Germline V CDR1 and CDR2: MNHNS, SASEGT. The V end was cut by 3 bases, the J end by 0 bases, with 10 bases between. The CDR3 is made up of 15 amino acids. The CDR3 sequence: CASSEQGVSTDTQYF. The CDR3 nucleotides read TGTGCCAGCAGTGAGCAGGGAGTGAGCACAGATACGCAGTATTTT.

This clone was counted a few times. Other DNA sequences in the sample encode the same CDR3. The chain joins TRBV14 to TRBJ2-5; D is uncertain. Germline CDR1 is SGHDN and CDR2 is FVKESK. This CDR3 has 11 residues. Trimming took 0 bases from V and 4 from J, leaving 0 bases between them. The CDR3 region is CASSQEETQYF. The CDR3 nucleotides read TGTGCCAGCAGCCAAGAAGAGACCCAGTACTTC.